This section outlines one T cell receptor beta chain sequence together with its context. The antigen is not known. V was clipped by 4 bases and J by 2 bases, with 16 bases between them. This CDR3 comprises 16 residues. Germline V CDR1 and CDR2: MNHNS, SASEGT. Only in-frame clones appear in the TCRdb table, and some are missing; sequencing was by immunoSEQ multiplex PCR. The table records about 120,000 clones, around 89% of them present only once. The entry originates in a study of cytomegalovirus exposure and HLA in healthy donors. Findings of the study overall: Rarity characterized most TCR sequences, yet some public TCRs appeared in many donors. The tendency of first-cohort TCR clusters to co-occur in the 120 or so validation repertoires was the finding of a later analysis. High sensitivity and specificity were reportedly achieved when the classifier diagnosed cytomegalovirus status.

The source is a woman in her 30s in good health and CMV-seropositive. The chain couples TRBV6-1 to TRBJ2-3; possible D gene TRBD1, 6 bases. Sequencing used PBMCs. The CDR3 spells CASSAGHGIYTDTQYF. The CDR3 DNA follows: TGTGCCAGCAGTGCGGGACACGGAATCTACACAGATACGCAGTATTTT.